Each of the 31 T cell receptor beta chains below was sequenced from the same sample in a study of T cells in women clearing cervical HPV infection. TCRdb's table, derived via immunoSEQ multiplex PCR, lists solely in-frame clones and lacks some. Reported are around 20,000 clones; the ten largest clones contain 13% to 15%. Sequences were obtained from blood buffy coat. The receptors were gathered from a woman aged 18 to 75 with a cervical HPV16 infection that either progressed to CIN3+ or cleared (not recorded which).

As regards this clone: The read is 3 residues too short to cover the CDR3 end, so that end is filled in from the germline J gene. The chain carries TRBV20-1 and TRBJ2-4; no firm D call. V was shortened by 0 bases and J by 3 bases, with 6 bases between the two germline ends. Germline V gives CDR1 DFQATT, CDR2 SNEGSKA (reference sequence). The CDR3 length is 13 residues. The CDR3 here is CSARDPIKNIQYF. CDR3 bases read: TGCAGTGCTAGAGACCCCATCAAAAACATT.

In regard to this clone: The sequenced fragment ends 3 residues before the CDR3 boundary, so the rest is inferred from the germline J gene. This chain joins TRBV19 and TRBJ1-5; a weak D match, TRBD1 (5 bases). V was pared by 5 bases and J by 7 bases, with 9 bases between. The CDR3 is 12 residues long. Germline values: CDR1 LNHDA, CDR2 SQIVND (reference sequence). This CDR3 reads CASSAGMQPQHF. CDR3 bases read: TGTGCCAGTAGTGCAGGGATGCAGCCC.

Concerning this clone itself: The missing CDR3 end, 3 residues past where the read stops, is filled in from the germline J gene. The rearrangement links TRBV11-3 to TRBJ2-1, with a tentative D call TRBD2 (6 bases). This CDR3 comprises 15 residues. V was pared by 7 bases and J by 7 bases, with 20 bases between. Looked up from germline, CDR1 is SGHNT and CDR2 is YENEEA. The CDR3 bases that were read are TGTGCCAGCAAGCCGACCGGGGGTTTCACAAATGAG. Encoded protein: CASKPTGGFTNE. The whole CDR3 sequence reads CASKPTGGFTNEQFF.

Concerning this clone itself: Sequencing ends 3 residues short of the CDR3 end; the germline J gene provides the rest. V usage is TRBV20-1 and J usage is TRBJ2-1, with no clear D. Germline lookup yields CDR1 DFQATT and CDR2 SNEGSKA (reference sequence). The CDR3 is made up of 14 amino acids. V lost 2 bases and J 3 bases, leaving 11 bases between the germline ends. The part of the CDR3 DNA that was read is TGCAGTGCTAGATGGTGGCGGAGCTACAATGAG. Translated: CSARWWRSYNE. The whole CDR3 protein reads CSARWWRSYNEQFF.

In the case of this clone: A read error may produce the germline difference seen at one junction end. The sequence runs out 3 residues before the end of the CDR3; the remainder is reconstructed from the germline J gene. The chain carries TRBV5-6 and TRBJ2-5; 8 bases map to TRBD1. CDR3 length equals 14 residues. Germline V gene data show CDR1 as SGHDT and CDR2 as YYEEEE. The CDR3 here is CASGFLDRVPTQYF. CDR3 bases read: TGTGCCAGCGGCTTTCTGGACAGGGTACCGACC.

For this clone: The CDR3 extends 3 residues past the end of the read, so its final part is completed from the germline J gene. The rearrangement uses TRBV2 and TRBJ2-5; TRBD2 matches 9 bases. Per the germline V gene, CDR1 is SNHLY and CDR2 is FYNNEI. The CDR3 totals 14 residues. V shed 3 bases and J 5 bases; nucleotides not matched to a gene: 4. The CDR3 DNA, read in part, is TGTGCCAGCAGTGAGAGGCGGGGGGGGGAGACC. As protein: CASSERRGGET. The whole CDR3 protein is CASSERRGGETQYF.

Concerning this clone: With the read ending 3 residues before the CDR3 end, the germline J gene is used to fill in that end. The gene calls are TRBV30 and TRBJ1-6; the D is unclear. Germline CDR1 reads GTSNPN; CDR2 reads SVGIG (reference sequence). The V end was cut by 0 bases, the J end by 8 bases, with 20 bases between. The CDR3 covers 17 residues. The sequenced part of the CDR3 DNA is TGTGCCTGGAGTGTATTTGCGACTGCCTTGGGTGATTCACCC. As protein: CAWSVFATALGDSP. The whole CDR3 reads CAWSVFATALGDSPLHF.

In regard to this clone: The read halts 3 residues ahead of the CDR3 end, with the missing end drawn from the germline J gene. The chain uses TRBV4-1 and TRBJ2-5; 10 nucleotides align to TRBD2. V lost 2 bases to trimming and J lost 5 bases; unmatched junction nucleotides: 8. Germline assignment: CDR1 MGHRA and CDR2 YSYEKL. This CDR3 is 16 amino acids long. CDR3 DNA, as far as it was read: TGCGCCAGCAGCCAAAGTCCAAGCGGGGGGGCGGAGACC. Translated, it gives CASSQSPSGGAET. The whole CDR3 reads CASSQSPSGGAETQYF.

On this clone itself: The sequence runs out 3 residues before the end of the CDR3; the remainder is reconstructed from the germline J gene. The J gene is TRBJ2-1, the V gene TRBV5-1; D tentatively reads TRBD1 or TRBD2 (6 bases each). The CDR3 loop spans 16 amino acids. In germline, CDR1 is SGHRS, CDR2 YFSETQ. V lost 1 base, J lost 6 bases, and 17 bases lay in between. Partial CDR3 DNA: TGCGCCAGCAGCTTGTCTACCAGGGGAGGATTCAATGAG. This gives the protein CASSLSTRGGFNE. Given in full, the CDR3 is CASSLSTRGGFNEQFF.

CDR3 bases read: TGTGCCACCAGTGACTCCCAGGAGACC. It is translated as CATSDSQET. The whole CDR3 reads CATSDSQETQYF. V is TRBV24-1 and J is TRBJ2-5; D unresolved. The DNA ends 3 residues before the CDR3 does, and the rest of the CDR3 is filled in from the germline J gene. V lost 4 bases, J lost 5 bases, and 7 bases lay in between. Germline V gene sequence: CDR1 KGHDR, CDR2 SFDVKD. This CDR3 spans 12 amino acids.

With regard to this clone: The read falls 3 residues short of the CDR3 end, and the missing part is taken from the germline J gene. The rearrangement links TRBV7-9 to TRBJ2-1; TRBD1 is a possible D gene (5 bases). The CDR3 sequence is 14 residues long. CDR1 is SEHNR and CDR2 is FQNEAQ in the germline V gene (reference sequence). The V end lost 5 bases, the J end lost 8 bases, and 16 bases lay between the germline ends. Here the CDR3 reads CASSRGHIGHEQFF. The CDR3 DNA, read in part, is TGTGCCAGCAGCCGAGGACATATCGGGCATGAG.

The CDR3 spells CASKGGTGAYNEQFF. The CDR3 DNA, read in part, is TGTGCCAGCAAGGGTGGGACAGGGGCCTACAATGAG. V and J are TRBV12-3 or TRBV12-4 and TRBJ2-1, with 10 nucleotides matching TRBD1. The read finishes 3 residues shy of the CDR3 end, and the germline J gene is used to complete it. CDR3 length: 15 amino acids. V was pared by 7 bases and J by 2 bases, with 5 bases of the junction left unmatched.

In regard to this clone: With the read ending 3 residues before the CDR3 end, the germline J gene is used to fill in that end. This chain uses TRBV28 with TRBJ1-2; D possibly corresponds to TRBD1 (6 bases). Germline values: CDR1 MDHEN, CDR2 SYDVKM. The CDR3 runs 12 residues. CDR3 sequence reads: CASSSQGRGYTF. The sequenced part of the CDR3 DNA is TGTGCCAGCAGTTCACAGGGTCGCGGC.

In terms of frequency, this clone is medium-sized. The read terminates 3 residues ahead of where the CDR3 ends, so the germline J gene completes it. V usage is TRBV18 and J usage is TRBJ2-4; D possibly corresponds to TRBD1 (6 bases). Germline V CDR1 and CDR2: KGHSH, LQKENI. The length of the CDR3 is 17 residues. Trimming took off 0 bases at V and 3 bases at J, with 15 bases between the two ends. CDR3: CASSPPVMGAVKNIQYF. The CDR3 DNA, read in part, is TGTGCCAGCTCACCACCGGTGATGGGGGCAGTCAAAAACATT.

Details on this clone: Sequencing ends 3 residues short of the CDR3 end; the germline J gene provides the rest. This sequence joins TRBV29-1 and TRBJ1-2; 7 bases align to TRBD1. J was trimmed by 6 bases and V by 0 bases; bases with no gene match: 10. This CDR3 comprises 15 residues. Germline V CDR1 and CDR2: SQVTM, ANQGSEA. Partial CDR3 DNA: TGCAGCGTTGAAGATCAGGCGACAGGGTCTAATGGC. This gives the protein CSVEDQATGSNG. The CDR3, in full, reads CSVEDQATGSNGYTF. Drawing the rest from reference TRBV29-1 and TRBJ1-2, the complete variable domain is SAVISQKPSRDICQRGTSLTIQCQVDSQVTMMFWYRQQPGQSLTLIATANQGSEATYESGFVIDKFPISRPNLTFSTLTVSNMSPEDSSIYLCSVEDQATGSNGYTFGSGTRLTVV.

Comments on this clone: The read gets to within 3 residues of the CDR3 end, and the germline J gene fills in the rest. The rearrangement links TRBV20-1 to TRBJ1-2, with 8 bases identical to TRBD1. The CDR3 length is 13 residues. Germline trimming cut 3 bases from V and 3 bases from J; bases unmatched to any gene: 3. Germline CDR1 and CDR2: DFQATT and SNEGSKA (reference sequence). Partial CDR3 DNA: TGCAGTGCTAGGGACAGGGTGGACTATGGC. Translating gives CSARDRVDYG. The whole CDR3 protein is CSARDRVDYGYTF.

Partial CDR3 DNA: TGTGCCAGCAGTTTACAAACACAAGAGACC. The encoded protein is CASSLQTQET. Given in full, the CDR3 is CASSLQTQETQYF. The J gene is TRBJ2-5, the V gene TRBV27; D not certain. The CDR3 extends 3 residues past the end of the read, so its final part is completed from the germline J gene. CDR3 length equals 13 residues. Germline CDR1 MNHEY, CDR2 SMNVEV (reference sequence). Trimming cost V 2 bases and J 2 bases, with 6 bases left between them.

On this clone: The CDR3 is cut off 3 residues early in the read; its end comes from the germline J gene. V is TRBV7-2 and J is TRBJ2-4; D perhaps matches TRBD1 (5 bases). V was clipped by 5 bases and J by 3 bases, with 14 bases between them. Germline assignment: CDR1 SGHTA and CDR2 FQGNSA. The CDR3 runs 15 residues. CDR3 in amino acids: CASSPRQMGKNIQYF. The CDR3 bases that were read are TGTGCCAGCAGCCCGAGACAGATGGGCAAAAACATT.

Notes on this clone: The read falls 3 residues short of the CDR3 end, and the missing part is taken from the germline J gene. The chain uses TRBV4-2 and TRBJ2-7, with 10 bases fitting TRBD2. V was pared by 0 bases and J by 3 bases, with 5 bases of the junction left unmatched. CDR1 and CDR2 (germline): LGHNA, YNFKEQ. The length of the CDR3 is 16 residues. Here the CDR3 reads CASSQDGAGGVYEQYF. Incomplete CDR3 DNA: TGTGCCAGCAGCCAAGACGGAGCGGGAGGGGTCTACGAG.

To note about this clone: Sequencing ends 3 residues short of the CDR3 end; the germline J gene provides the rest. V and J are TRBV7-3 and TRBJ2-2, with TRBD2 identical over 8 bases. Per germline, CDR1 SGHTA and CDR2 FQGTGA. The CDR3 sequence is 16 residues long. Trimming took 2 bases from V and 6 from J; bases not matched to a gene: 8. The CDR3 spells CASSLSTGGVAGELFF. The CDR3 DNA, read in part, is TGTGCCAGCAGCTTATCGACGGGAGGGGTAGCCGGGGAG.

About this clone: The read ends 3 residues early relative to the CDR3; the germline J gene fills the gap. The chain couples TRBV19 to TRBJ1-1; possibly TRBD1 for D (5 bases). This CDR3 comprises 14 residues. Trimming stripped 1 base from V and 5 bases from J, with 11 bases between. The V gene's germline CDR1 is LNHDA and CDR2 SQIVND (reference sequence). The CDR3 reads CASSIGQKSTEAFF. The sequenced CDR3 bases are TGTGCCAGTAGTATAGGACAGAAGAGTACTGAA.

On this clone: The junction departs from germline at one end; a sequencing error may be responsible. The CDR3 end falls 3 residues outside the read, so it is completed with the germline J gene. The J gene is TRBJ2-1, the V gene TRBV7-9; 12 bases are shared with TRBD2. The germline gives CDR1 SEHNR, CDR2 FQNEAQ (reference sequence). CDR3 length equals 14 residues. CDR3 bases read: TGTTCCAGCAGTTGGACTAGCGGGGTGGATGAG. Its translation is CSSSWTSGVDE. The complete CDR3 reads CSSSWTSGVDEQFF.

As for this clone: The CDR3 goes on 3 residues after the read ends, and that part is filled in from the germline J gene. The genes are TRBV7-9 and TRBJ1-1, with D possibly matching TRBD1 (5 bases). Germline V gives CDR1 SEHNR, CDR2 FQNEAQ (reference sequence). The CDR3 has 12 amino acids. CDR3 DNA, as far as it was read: TGTGCCAGCAGCTTGTACGACAGAGGA. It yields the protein CASSLYDRG. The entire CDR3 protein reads CASSLYDRGAFF.

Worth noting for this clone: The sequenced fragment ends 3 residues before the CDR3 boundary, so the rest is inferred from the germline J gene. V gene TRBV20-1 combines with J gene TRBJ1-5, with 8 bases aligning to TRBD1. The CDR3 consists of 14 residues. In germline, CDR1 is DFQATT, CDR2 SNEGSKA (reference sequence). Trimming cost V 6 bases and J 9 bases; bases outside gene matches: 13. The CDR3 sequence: CSAAPGGQDRPQHF. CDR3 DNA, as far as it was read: TGCAGTGCCGCACCAGGGGGCCAGGATCGGCCC.

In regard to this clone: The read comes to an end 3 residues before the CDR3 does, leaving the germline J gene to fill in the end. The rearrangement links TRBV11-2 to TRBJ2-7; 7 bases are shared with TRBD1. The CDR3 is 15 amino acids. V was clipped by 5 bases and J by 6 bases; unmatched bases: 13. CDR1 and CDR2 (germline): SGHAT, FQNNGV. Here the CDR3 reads CASSPPGGVFSEQYF. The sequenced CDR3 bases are TGTGCCAGCAGCCCCCCAGGGGGAGTATTCAGCGAG. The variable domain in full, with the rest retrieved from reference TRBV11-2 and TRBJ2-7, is EAGVAQSPRYKIIEKRQSVAFWCNPISGHATLYWYQQILGQGPKLLIQFQNNGVVDDSQLPKDRFSAERLKGVDSTLKIQPAKLEDSAVYLCASSPPGGVFSEQYFGPGTRLTVT.

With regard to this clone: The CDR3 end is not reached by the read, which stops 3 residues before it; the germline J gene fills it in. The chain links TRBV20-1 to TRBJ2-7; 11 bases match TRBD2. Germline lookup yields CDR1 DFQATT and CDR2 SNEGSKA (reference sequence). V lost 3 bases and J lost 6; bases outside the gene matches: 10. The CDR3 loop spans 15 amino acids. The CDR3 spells CSARGTGTSGGEQYF. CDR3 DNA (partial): TGCAGTGCTAGGGGAACCGGGACTAGCGGCGGCGAG.

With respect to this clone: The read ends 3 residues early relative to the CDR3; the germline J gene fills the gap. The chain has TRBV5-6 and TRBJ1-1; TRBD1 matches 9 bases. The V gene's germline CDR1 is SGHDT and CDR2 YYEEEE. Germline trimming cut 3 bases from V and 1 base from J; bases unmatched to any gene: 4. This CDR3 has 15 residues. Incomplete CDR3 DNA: TGTGCCAGCAGCTCTCAGACAGGGGGGAACACTGAA. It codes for CASSSQTGGNTE. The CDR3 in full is CASSSQTGGNTEAFF.

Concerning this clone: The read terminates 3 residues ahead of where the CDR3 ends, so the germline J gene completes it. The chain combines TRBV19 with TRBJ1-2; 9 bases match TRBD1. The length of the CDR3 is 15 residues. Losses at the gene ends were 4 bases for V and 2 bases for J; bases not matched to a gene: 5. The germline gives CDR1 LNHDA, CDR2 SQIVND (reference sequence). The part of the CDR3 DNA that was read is TGTGCCAGTAGTACGCGGGACAGGGTGAACTATGGC. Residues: CASSTRDRVNYG. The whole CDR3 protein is CASSTRDRVNYGYTF.

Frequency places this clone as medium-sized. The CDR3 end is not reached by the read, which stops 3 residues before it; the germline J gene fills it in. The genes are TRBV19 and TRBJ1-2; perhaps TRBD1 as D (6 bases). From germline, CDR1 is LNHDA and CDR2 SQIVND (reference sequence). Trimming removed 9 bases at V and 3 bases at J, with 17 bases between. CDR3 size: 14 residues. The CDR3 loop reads CASKNHRADYGYTF. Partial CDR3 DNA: TGTGCCAGCAAGAACCACAGGGCAGACTATGGC.

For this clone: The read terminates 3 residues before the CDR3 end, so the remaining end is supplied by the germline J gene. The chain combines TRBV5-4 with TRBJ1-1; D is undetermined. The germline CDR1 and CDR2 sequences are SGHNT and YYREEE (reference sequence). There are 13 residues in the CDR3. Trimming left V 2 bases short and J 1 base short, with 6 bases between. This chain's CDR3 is CASSFQANTEAFF. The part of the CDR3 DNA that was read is TGTGCCAGCAGCTTCCAAGCGAACACTGAA.

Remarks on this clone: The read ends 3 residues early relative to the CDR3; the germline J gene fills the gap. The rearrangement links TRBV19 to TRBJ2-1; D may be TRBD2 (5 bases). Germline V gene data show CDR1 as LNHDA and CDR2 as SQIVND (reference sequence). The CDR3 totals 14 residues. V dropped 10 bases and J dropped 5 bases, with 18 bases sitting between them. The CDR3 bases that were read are TGTGCCACCCAACCTCCTGGACTGCACAATGAG. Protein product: CATQPPGLHNE. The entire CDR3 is CATQPPGLHNEQFF.